Following are 15 T cell receptor beta chains from one sample sequenced in a study of technical replicates of blood from several donors. Here immunoSEQ multiplex PCR was the method, and the copy in TCRdb shows in-frame clones only, minus some. The sample has 65,000 to 95,000 clones, around nine tenths seen once; the top ten hold 0.25% to 0.35%. Sequenced input: T cells isolated from PBMCs. The receptors here all came from a human donor in good health.

This chain links TRBV29-1 with TRBJ2-3, with TRBD2 identical over 7 bases. With V trimmed by 6 bases and J by 0 bases, 3 bases remained unmatched. This CDR3 contains 13 residues. In germline, CDR1 is SQVTM, CDR2 ANQGSEA. The CDR3 nucleotides read TGCAGCGTGGGGGGGGGTAGCACAGATACGCAGTATTTT. Protein product: CSVGGGSTDTQYF.

V and J are TRBV5-6 and TRBJ2-2; 10 bases match TRBD1. Unmatched junction bases numbered 4, after V lost 3 bases and J lost 5 bases. Per the germline V gene, CDR1 is SGHDT and CDR2 is YYEEEE. CDR3 length: 15 residues. CDR3 DNA: TGTGCCAGCAGCTCATTGGACAGGGGGACCGGGGAGCTGTTTTTT. Encoded protein: CASSSLDRGTGELFF.

This clone was detected only once. CDR3: CASSLAGGPQHF. CDR3 in DNA: TGTGCCAGCAGCTTGGCGGGGGGACCCCAGCATTTT. V and J are TRBV11-2 and TRBJ1-5; D may be TRBD1 (5 bases). The V gene lost 3 bases and the J gene lost 10 bases, with 10 bases spanning the gap. The length of the CDR3 is 12 residues. Looked up from germline, CDR1 is SGHAT and CDR2 is FQNNGV.

This rearrangement joins TRBV29-1 to TRBJ2-1, with D maybe TRBD2 (6 bases). V lost 2 bases, J lost 7 bases, and 15 bases lay in between. Germline CDR1 is SQVTM and CDR2 is ANQGSEA. The CDR3 extends over 14 amino acids. DNA for the CDR3: TGCAGCGTTGAAAATCGCGGGAAGTGGAATGAGCAGTTCTTC. This encodes CSVENRGKWNEQFF.

The chain joins TRBV11-2 to TRBJ2-5, with D maybe TRBD1 (6 bases). The length of the CDR3 is 16 residues. V was clipped by 6 bases and J by 2 bases, with 19 bases between them. Germline V lookup: CDR1 SGHAT, CDR2 FQNNGV. The CDR3 region is CASSFSGTSSQETQYF. As DNA, the CDR3 is TGTGCCAGCAGTTTCTCCGGGACATCCTCTCAAGAGACCCAGTACTTC.

This clone appeared a single time. The chain couples TRBV27 to TRBJ1-1, with unresolved D. Germline assignment: CDR1 MNHEY and CDR2 SMNVEV (reference sequence). This CDR3 has 16 residues. V was shortened by 2 bases and J by 5 bases, with 18 bases between the two germline ends. CDR3 amino acids: CASSLRRTAVFTEAFF. The CDR3 DNA reads TGTGCCAGCAGTTTACGTAGAACAGCCGTCTTTACTGAAGCTTTCTTT.

The V and J genes are TRBV19 and TRBJ2-2, with D perhaps TRBD1 (6 bases). Germline CDR1 is LNHDA and CDR2 is SQIVND (reference sequence). The length of the CDR3 is 13 residues. Between the trimmed V and J ends, which lost 8 bases and 7 bases, there was a span of 14 bases. CDR3 in DNA: TGTGCCAGTGTGGCAGGGGTTGGCGGGGAGCTGTTTTTT. This translates into CASVAGVGGELFF. Full variable domain (outside the CDR3, taken from reference TRBV19 and TRBJ2-2): DGGITQSPKYLFRKEGQNVTLSCEQNLNHDAMYWYRQDPGQGLRLIYYSQIVNDFQKGDIAEGYSVSREKKESFPLTVTSAQKNPTAFYLCASVAGVGGELFFGEGSRLTVL.

The rearrangement uses TRBV5-1 and TRBJ2-5, with 9 bases aligning to TRBD1. From germline, CDR1 is SGHRS and CDR2 YFSETQ. The CDR3 covers 15 residues. Germline trimming cut 1 base from V and 4 bases from J; bases unmatched to any gene: 5. The CDR3 DNA follows: TGCGCCAGCAGCTTGACGGGACAGGGATTAGAGACCCAGTACTTC. Amino acids: CASSLTGQGLETQYF. Drawing the rest from reference TRBV5-1 and TRBJ2-5, the complete variable domain is KAGVTQTPRYLIKTRGQQVTLSCSPISGHRSVSWYQQTPGQGLQFLFEYFSETQRNKGNFPGRFSGRQFSNSRSEMNVSTLELGDSALYLCASSLTGQGLETQYFGPGTRLLVL.

The chain links TRBV27 to TRBJ2-7; no clear D. The ends were cut back, 4 bases at V and 5 bases at J, with 12 bases in the middle. The germline V gene has CDR1 MNHEY and CDR2 SMNVEV (reference sequence). The CDR3 has 13 residues. The CDR3 nucleotides are TGTGCCAGCAGTTCAGTTAGCTCAGACGAGCAGTACTTC. This encodes CASSSVSSDEQYF.

This clone was observed once. CDR3 residues: CASRRPGQGSYEQYF. Written as DNA, the CDR3 is TGTGCCAGCAGGAGACCGGGACAGGGCTCTTACGAGCAGTACTTC. This chain connects TRBV11-2 to TRBJ2-7, with 9 positions matching TRBD1. From germline, CDR1 is SGHAT and CDR2 FQNNGV. The CDR3 contains 15 residues. V lost 6 bases to trimming and J lost 4 bases; unmatched junction nucleotides: 10.

The V call is TRBV19, the J call TRBJ2-3; the D is unclear. The length of the CDR3 is 15 residues. Germline loops: CDR1 LNHDA, CDR2 SQIVND (reference sequence). CDR3 sequence reads: CATSRNTHNTDTQYF. The CDR3 DNA reads as TGTGCTACCTCTCGTAACACACACAACACAGATACGCAGTATTTT.

This clone was counted a few times. The chain carries TRBV11-2 and TRBJ1-6; TRBD1 matches 7 bases. Germline CDR1 is SGHAT and CDR2 is FQNNGV. CDR3 length: 15 residues. V trimming: 2 bases; J trimming: 5 bases; junction bases outside the gene matches: 3. The DNA of the CDR3 is TGTGCCAGCAGCTTATTGACAGGGCATAATTCACCCCTCCACTTT. Protein product: CASSLLTGHNSPLHF.

This sequence joins TRBV4-1 and TRBJ2-3, with D perhaps matching TRBD2 (6 bases). Germline V gene data show CDR1 as MGHRA and CDR2 as YSYEKL. Between the trimmed V and J ends, which lost 2 bases and 0 bases, there was a span of 9 bases. The CDR3 has 15 residues. The CDR3 here is CASSQMGTSTDTQYF. The CDR3 DNA reads as TGCGCCAGCAGCCAAATGGGGACTAGCACAGATACGCAGTATTTT.

The chain is built from TRBV27 and TRBJ1-2, with 7 bases matching TRBD1. Trimming at V came to 5 bases and at J to 3 bases, leaving 15 bases not matched to a gene. Germline assignment: CDR1 MNHEY and CDR2 SMNVEV (reference sequence). CDR3 length equals 17 residues. The CDR3 DNA reads as TGTGCCAGCAGTCACGGACAGGCCGATTTTTTTTACTATGGCTACACCTTC. This encodes CASSHGQADFFYYGYTF.

This chain links TRBV5-4 with TRBJ2-7, with D unclear. The ends were cut back, 4 bases at V and 2 bases at J, with 16 bases in the middle. Germline loops: CDR1 SGHNT, CDR2 YYREEE (reference sequence). The CDR3 totals 15 residues. The CDR3 protein is CASSQRESRPYEQYF. CDR3 in DNA: TGTGCCAGCAGCCAGCGAGAGTCGCGGCCCTACGAGCAGTACTTC.